Listed below are T cell receptor beta chains from one sample, sequenced in a study of T cells after yellow fever vaccination. Using its own MiXCR run on the 5' RACE reads, TCRdb lists one record per CDR3 protein. This sample has approximately 330,000 distinct CDR3 sequences, with around 12% found just once. The sequencing here drew on CD4+ T cells sorted from PBMCs, taken 15 days after the yellow fever booster vaccination. The receptors derive from a man between 18 and 29 years old who received the YFV17D yellow fever vaccine. CDR3s include the opening cysteine and the closing phenylalanine or tryptophan. Fields, in order: J gene, D gene, clone size, V gene, CDR3 protein, CDR3 DNA. The D gene is left open where the match is weak. Not all rows give a size; the values are once, few, many and, for expanded clones, a class.

J gene: TRBJ2-5; D gene: NA; clone size: NA; V gene: TRBV7-6; CDR3 protein: CASGQTGKETQYF; CDR3 DNA: TGTGCCAGCGGACAAACAGGGAAAGAGACCCAGTACTTC
J gene: TRBJ2-5; D gene: TRBD2; clone size: once; V gene: TRBV4-3; CDR3 protein: CASSQEARTRVSGTQYF; CDR3 DNA: TGCGCCAGCAGCCAAGAAGCGAGGACTAGGGTTTCAGGGACCCAGTACTTC
J gene: TRBJ1-5; D gene: NA; clone size: few; V gene: TRBV6-6; CDR3 protein: CASLKGGQIQPQHF; CDR3 DNA: TGTGCCAGCCTCAAAGGTGGGCAGATCCAGCCCCAGCATTTT
J gene: TRBJ1-4; D gene: NA; clone size: few; V gene: TRBV7-9; CDR3 protein: CASSLLGTNEKLFF; CDR3 DNA: TGTGCCAGCAGCTTACTGGGCACGAATGAAAAACTGTTTTTT
J gene: TRBJ1-2; D gene: NA; clone size: NA; V gene: TRBV5-6; CDR3 protein: CASSLYQGYTF; CDR3 DNA: TGTGCCAGCAGCTTGTACCAGGGCTACACCTTC
J gene: TRBJ2-5; D gene: NA; clone size: NA; V gene: TRBV5-1; CDR3 protein: CASEVGQRGTQYF; CDR3 DNA: TGCGCCAGCGAGGTAGGGCAAAGAGGGACCCAGTACTTC
J gene: TRBJ1-2; D gene: TRBD1; clone size: NA; V gene: TRBV4-2; CDR3 protein: CASSQRDRGYGYTF; CDR3 DNA: TGTGCCAGCAGCCAGAGGGACAGAGGCTATGGCTACACCTTC
J gene: TRBJ1-4; D gene: TRBD1; clone size: few; V gene: TRBV5-1; CDR3 protein: CASSLDVAGGNEKLFF; CDR3 DNA: TGCGCCAGCAGCTTGGACGTCGCAGGGGGCAATGAAAAACTGTTTTTT
J gene: TRBJ1-1; D gene: NA; clone size: NA; V gene: TRBV7-2; CDR3 protein: CASSQTSVAFF; CDR3 DNA: TGTGCCAGCAGCCAGACGAGTGTCGCTTTCTTT
J gene: TRBJ2-5; D gene: NA; clone size: NA; V gene: TRBV4-1; CDR3 protein: CASSALGTWGETQYF; CDR3 DNA: TGCGCCAGCAGCGCACTGGGGACCTGGGGAGAGACCCAGTACTTC
J gene: TRBJ1-4; D gene: NA; clone size: few; V gene: TRBV6-5; CDR3 protein: CASRGSLANEKLFF; CDR3 DNA: TGTGCCAGCAGGGGGTCTTTGGCTAATGAAAAACTGTTTTTT
J gene: TRBJ2-3; D gene: NA; clone size: NA; V gene: TRBV20-1; CDR3 protein: CSAIRGTASTDTQYF; CDR3 DNA: TGCAGTGCCATTCGCGGGACCGCTAGCACAGATACGCAGTATTTT
J gene: TRBJ2-7; D gene: TRBD2; clone size: NA; V gene: TRBV6-6; CDR3 protein: CASQRGASYEQYF; CDR3 DNA: TGTGCCAGCCAGCGGGGAGCCTCCTACGAGCAGTACTTC
J gene: TRBJ1-2; D gene: NA; clone size: few; V gene: TRBV21-1; CDR3 protein: CASSRWDSNYGYTF; CDR3 DNA: TGTGCCAGCAGCAGATGGGACAGCAACTATGGCTACACCTTC
J gene: TRBJ2-7; D gene: NA; clone size: NA; V gene: TRBV25-1; CDR3 protein: CASTGGQKTPFPYEQYF; CDR3 DNA: TGTGCCAGCACGGGTGGACAGAAGACACCGTTCCCCTACGAGCAGTACTTC
J gene: TRBJ1-2; D gene: TRBD1; clone size: NA; V gene: TRBV11-2; CDR3 protein: CASSFGGTGYGYTF; CDR3 DNA: TGTGCCAGCAGCTTCGGCGGGACAGGCTATGGCTACACCTTC
J gene: TRBJ2-2; D gene: NA; clone size: NA; V gene: TRBV4-2; CDR3 protein: CASSQTQGTYTGELFF; CDR3 DNA: TGTGCCAGCAGCCAAACGCAGGGGACTTACACCGGGGAGCTGTTTTTT
J gene: TRBJ1-6; D gene: NA; clone size: NA; V gene: TRBV3-1; CDR3 protein: CASSQEWGRDSPLHF; CDR3 DNA: TGTGCCAGCAGCCAAGAGTGGGGGCGAGACTCACCCCTCCACTTT